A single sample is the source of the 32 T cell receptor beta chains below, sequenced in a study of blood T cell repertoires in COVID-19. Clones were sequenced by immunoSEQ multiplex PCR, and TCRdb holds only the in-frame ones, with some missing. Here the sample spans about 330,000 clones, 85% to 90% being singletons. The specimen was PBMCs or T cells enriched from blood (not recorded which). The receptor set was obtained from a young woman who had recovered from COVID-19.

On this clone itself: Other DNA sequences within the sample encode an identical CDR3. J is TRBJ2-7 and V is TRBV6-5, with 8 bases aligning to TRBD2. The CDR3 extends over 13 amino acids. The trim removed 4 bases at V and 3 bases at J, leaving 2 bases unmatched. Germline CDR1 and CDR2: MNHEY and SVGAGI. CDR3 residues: CASSSGRVYEQYF. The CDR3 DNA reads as TGTGCCAGCAGTTCCGGGAGGGTCTACGAGCAGTACTTC.

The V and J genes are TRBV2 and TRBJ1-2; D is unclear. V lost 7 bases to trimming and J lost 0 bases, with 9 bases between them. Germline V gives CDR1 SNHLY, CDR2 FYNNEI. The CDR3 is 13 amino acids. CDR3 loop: CASTAGSNYGYTF. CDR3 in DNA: TGTGCCAGCACGGCGGGGTCTAACTATGGCTACACCTTC.

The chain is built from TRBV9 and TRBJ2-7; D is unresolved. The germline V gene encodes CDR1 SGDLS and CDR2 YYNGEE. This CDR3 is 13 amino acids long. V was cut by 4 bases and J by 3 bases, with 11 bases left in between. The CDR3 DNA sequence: TGTGCCAGCAGCTCCCCCCCCCACTACGAGCAGTACTTC. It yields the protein CASSSPPHYEQYF.

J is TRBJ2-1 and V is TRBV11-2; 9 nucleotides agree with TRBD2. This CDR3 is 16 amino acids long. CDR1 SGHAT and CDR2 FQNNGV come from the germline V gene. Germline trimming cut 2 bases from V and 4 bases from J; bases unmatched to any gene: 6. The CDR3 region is CASSLYLAGLYNEQFF. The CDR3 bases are TGTGCCAGCAGCTTATATCTAGCGGGACTTTACAATGAGCAGTTCTTC.

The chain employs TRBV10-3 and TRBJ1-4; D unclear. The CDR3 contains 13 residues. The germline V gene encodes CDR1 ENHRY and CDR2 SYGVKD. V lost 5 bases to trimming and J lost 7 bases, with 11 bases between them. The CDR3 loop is CAISREDGEKLFF. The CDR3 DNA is TGTGCCATCAGTCGGGAGGACGGTGAAAAACTGTTTTTT.

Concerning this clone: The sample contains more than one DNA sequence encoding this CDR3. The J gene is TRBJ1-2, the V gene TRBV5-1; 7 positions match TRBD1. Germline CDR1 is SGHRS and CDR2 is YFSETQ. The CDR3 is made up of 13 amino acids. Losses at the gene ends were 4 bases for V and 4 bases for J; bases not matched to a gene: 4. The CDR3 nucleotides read TGCGCCAGCAGCCCGGGGACAGCCTATGGCTACACCTTC. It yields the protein CASSPGTAYGYTF.

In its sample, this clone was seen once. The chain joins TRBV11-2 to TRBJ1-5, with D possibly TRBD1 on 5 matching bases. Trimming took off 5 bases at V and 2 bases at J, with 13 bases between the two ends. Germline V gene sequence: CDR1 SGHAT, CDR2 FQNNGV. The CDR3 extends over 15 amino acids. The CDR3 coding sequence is TGTGCCAGCAGCCCTGGGGGAGGACGCAATCAGCCCCAGCATTTT. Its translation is CASSPGGGRNQPQHF.

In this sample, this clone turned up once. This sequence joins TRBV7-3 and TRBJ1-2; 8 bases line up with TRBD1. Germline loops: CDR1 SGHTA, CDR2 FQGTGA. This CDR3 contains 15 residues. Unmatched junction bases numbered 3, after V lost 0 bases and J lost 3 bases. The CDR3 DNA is TGTGCCAGCAGCTTAACTCCAGGGGGCGACTATGGCTACACCTTC. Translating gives CASSLTPGGDYGYTF.

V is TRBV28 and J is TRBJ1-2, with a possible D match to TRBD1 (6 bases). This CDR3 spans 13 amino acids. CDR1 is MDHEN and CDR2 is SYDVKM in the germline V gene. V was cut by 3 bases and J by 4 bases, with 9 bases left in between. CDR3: CASSFLGGYGYTF. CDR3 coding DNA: TGTGCCAGCAGTTTCCTAGGGGGCTATGGCTACACCTTC.

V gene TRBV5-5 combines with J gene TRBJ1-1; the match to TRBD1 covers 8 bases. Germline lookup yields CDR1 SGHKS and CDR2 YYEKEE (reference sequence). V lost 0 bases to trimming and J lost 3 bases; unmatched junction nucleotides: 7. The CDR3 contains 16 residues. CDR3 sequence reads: CASSLGGTGKDTEAFF. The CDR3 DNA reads TGTGCCAGCAGCTTGGGAGGGACAGGTAAAGACACTGAAGCTTTCTTT.

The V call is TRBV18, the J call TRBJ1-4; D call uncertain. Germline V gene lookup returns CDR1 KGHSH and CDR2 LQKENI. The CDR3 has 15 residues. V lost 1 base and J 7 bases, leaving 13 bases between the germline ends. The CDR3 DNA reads TGTGCCAGCTCACCACTAGAGGGATATGGTGAAAAACTGTTTTTT. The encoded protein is CASSPLEGYGEKLFF.

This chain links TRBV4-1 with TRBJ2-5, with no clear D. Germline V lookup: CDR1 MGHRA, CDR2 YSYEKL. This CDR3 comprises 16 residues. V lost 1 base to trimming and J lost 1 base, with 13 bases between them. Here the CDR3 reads CASSQVPSFLQETQYF. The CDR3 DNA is TGCGCCAGCAGCCAAGTTCCGAGCTTTCTCCAAGAGACCCAGTACTTC.

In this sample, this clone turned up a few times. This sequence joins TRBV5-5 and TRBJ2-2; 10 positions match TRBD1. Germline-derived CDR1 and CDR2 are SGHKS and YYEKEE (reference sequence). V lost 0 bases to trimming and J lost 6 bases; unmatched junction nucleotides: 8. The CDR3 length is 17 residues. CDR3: CASSLGAGTGEPGELFF. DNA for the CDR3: TGTGCCAGCAGCTTGGGGGCCGGGACAGGGGAACCCGGGGAGCTGTTTTTT. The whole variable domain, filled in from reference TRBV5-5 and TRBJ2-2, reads DAGVTQSPTHLIKTRGQQVTLRCSPISGHKSVSWYQQVLGQGPQFIFQYYEKEERGRGNFPDRFSARQFPNYSSELNVNALLLGDSALYLCASSLGAGTGEPGELFFGEGSRLTVL.

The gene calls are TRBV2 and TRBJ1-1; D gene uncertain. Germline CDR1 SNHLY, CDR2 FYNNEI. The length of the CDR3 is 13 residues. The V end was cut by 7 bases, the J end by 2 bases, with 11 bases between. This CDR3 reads CASTPQFNTEAFF. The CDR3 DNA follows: TGTGCCAGCACCCCCCAGTTTAACACTGAAGCTTTCTTT.

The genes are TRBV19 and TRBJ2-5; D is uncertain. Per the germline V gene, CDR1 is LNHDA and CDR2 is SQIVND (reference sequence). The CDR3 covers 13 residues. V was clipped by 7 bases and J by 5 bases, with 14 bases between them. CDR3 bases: TGTGCCAGTACCCAGACCGCCGGGGAGACCCAGTACTTC. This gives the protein CASTQTAGETQYF.

The CDR3 protein is CAWSGTGDEKLFF. In DNA form, the CDR3 reads TGTGCCTGGTCCGGGACAGGCGATGAAAAACTGTTTTTT. The chain has TRBV30 and TRBJ1-4; TRBD1 agrees at 8 bases. This CDR3 contains 13 residues. The germline V gene encodes CDR1 GTSNPN and CDR2 SVGIG (reference sequence). Trimming removed 5 bases from V and 6 bases from J; junction bases left unmatched: 5.

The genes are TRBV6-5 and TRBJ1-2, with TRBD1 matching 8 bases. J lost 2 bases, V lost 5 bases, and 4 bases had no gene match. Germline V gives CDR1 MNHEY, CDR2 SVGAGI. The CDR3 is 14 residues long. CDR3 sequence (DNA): TGTGCCAGCAGTACGGACAGGGTAAACTATGGCTACACCTTC. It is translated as CASSTDRVNYGYTF.

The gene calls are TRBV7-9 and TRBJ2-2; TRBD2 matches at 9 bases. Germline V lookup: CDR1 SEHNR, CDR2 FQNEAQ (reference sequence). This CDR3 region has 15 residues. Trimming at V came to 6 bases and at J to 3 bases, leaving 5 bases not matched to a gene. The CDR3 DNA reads TGTGCCAGCAGAGGCCTAGCGGGGCACACCGGGGAGCTGTTTTTT. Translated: CASRGLAGHTGELFF.

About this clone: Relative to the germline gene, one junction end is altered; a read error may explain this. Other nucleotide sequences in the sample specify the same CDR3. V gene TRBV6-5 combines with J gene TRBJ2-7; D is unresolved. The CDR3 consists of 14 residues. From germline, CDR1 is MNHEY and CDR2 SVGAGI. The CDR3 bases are TGTGCCAGCAGTTATGGAAGAGGTGCCTATGAGCAGTACTTC. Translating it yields CASSYGRGAYEQYF.

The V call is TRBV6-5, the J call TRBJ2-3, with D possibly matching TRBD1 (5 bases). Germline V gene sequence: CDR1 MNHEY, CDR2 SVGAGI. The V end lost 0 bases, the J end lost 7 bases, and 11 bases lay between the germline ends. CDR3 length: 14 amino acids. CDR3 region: CASSYSKGVNTQYF. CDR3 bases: TGTGCCAGCAGTTACTCAAAAGGGGTGAATACGCAGTATTTT.

CDR3 DNA: TGTGCCTGGAATTATGGCGGGGGTTCCTACAATGAGCAGTTCTTC. Protein product: CAWNYGGGSYNEQFF. This rearrangement joins TRBV30 to TRBJ2-1, with 7 bases identical to TRBD2. This CDR3 region has 15 residues. Germline CDR1 is GTSNPN and CDR2 is SVGIG (reference sequence). V dropped 4 bases and J dropped 1; count of bases not matched to a gene: 7.

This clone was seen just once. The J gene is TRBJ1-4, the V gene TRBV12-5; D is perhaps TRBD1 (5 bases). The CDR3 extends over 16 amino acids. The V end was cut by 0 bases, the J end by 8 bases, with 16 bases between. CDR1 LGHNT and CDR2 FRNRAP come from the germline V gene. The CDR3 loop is CASGLVLGGVKEKLFF. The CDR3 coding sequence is TGTGCTAGTGGTTTGGTACTAGGAGGGGTGAAGGAAAAACTGTTTTTT.

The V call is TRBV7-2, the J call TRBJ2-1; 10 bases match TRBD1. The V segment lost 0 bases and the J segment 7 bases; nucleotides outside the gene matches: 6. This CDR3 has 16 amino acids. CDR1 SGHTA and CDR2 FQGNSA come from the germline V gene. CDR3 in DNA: TGTGCCAGCAGCTTAGCCCCGACAGGGGGCGGAAATGAGCAGTTCTTC. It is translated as CASSLAPTGGGNEQFF.

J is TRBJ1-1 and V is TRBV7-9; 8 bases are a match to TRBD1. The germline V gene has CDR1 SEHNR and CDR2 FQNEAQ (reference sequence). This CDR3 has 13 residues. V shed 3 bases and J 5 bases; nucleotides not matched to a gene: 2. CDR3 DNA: TGTGCCAGCAGCTTCACAGGGGGGACTGAAGCTTTCTTT. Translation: CASSFTGGTEAFF.

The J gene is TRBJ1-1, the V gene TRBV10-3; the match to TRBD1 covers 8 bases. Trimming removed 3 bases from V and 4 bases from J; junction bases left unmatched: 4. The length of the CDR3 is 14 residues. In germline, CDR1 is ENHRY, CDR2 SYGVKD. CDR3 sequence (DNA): TGTGCCATCAGTGAAGGACAGGGCAGCACTGAAGCTTTCTTT. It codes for CAISEGQGSTEAFF.

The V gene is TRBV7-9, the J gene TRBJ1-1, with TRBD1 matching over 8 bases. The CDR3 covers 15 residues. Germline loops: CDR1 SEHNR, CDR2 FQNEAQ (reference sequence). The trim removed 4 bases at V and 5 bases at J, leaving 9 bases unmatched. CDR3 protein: CASSSIRQGRTEAFF. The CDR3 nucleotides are TGTGCCAGCAGCTCCATAAGACAGGGGAGGACTGAAGCTTTCTTT.

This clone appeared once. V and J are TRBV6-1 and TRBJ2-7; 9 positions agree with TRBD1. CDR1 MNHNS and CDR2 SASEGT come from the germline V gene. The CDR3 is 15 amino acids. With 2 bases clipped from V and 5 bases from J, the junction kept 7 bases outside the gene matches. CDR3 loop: CASSEKGTGSDEQYF. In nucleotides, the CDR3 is TGTGCCAGCAGTGAAAAGGGGACAGGGTCGGACGAGCAGTACTTC.

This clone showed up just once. The chain's CDR3 is CASSDVPKLTGPGNTIYF. The CDR3 DNA follows: TGTGCCAGCAGCGATGTTCCGAAGTTAACAGGGCCCGGAAACACCATATATTTT. The rearrangement links TRBV7-9 to TRBJ1-3, with a tentative D call TRBD1 (6 bases). CDR1 is SEHNR, CDR2 FQNEAQ, per germline (reference sequence). The V end lost 5 bases, the J end lost 4 bases, and 24 bases lay between the germline ends. The CDR3 is made up of 18 amino acids.

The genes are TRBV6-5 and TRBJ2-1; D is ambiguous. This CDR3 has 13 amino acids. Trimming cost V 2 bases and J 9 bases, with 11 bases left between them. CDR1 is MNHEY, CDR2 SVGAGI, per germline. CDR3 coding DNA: TGTGCCAGCAGTTACGCCAGGTCTCGTGAGCAGTTCTTC. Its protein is CASSYARSREQFF.

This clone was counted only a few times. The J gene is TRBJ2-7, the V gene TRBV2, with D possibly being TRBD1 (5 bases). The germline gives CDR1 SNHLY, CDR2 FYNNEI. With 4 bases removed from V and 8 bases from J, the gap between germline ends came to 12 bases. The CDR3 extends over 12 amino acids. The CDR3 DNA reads TGTGCCAGCAGTGGAGTGGGGCTCAAGCAGTACTTC. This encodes CASSGVGLKQYF.

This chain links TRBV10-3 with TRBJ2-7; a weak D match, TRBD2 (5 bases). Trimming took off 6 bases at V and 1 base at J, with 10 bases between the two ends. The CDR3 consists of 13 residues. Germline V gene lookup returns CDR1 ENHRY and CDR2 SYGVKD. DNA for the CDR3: TGTGCCATCAGGAGGGAACCGTCCTACGAGCAGTACTTC. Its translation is CAIRREPSYEQYF.

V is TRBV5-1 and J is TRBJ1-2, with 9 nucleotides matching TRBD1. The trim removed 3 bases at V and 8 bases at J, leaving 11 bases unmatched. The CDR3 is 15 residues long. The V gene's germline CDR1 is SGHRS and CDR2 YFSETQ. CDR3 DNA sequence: TGCGCCAGCAGCTCCGGGACAGGGATGTTAGGGGGCTACACCTTC. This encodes CASSSGTGMLGGYTF.